Listed here are 22 T cell receptor beta chains from one sample, sequenced in a study of blood T cells in healthy people across ages. Using a J-beta primer mix together with a sample-barcoded 5' primer, a second PCR was run for about 6 to 11 cycles. TCRdb processed the 5' RACE reads anew with MiXCR; each CDR3 protein has one entry. There are 720,000 or so distinct CDR3 sequences in the sample; 35% to 50% occur only once, and 25% to 35% lies in the top ten. Material: blood. The receptors derive from a man at least 80 years old in good health.

A few counts support this clonotype. This sequence joins TRBV20-1 and TRBJ2-7; possible D gene TRBD1, 6 bases. The CDR3 is 14 residues long. Deletions cut 0 bases from V and 1 base from J, with 10 bases between. CDR1 is DFQATT, CDR2 SNEGSKA, per germline (reference sequence). The CDR3 region is CSARDRRGSYEQYF. The CDR3 DNA reads TGCAGTGCTAGAGATCGCAGGGGATCCTACGAGCAGTACTTC.

This clonotype was counted only a few times. A read error is possible here, since a much larger clone lies one base away. The chain couples TRBV29-1 to TRBJ1-4, with TRBD1 matching 9 bases. The CDR3 extends over 13 amino acids. Per germline, CDR1 SQVTM and CDR2 ANQGSEA. V was clipped by 7 bases and J by 7 bases; unmatched bases: 7. CDR3 sequence (DNA): TGCAGCGGAGCTCCGGGACAGGGTGAAAAACTGTTTTTT. Translation gives CSGAPGQGEKLFF. The full variable domain, with the rest looked up from reference TRBV29-1 and TRBJ1-4, is SAVISQKPSRDICQRGTSLTIQCQVDSQVTMMFWYRQQPGQSLTLIATANQGSEATYESGFVIDKFPISRPNLTFSTLTVSNMSPEDSSIYLCSGAPGQGEKLFFGSGTQLSVL.

The chain has TRBV2 and TRBJ1-1; a weak D match, TRBD1 (5 bases). This CDR3 has 13 residues. Trimming took off 6 bases at V and 6 bases at J, with 14 bases between the two ends. Germline V gene lookup returns CDR1 SNHLY and CDR2 FYNNEI. The CDR3 DNA follows: TGTGCCAGCAGAAGGGGTTGGAGCTCTGAAGCTTTCTTT. Protein sequence: CASRRGWSSEAFF. Full variable domain (remainder filled in from reference TRBV2 and TRBJ1-1): EPEVTQTPSHQVTQMGQEVILRCVPISNHLYFYWYRQILGQKVEFLVSFYNNEISEKSEIFDDQFSVERPDGSNFTLKIRSTKLEDSAMYFCASRRGWSSEAFFGQGTRLTVV.

This clonotype showed up just a few times. The genes are TRBV20-1 and TRBJ2-5; TRBD1 is a possible D gene (6 bases). Germline CDR1 is DFQATT and CDR2 is SNEGSKA (reference sequence). V lost 0 bases, J lost 3 bases, and 17 bases lay in between. The CDR3 spans 16 residues. DNA for the CDR3: TGCAGTGCTAGAGATCGAACAGGGCGGCTAAAAGAGACCCAGTACTTC. This translates into CSARDRTGRLKETQYF.

This clonotype was seen a handful of times. The V gene is TRBV7-3, the J gene TRBJ2-6; tentatively, D is TRBD2 (6 bases). Trimming cost V 0 bases and J 0 bases, with 9 bases left between them. Germline assignment: CDR1 SGHTA and CDR2 FQGTGA. The CDR3 loop spans 17 amino acids. CDR3 sequence (DNA): TGTGCCAGCAGCTTAACTAGCGGTTACTCTGGGGCCAACGTCCTGACTTTC. Its translation is CASSLTSGYSGANVLTF.

About this clonotype: A read error may explain this, as a much larger clone is one base away. J is TRBJ2-5 and V is TRBV27, with a weak D call TRBD1 (5 bases). CDR3 size: 13 residues. Trimming stripped 8 bases from V and 4 bases from J, with 14 bases between. CDR1 MNHEY and CDR2 SMNVEV come from the germline V gene (reference sequence). CDR3 region: CASGKGLGETQYF. Written as DNA, the CDR3 is TGTGCCAGCGGCAAGGGGTTGGGAGAGACCCAGTACTTC.

The rearrangement uses TRBV12-3 or TRBV12-4 and TRBJ2-3; D is ambiguous. Trimming removed 6 bases from V and 3 bases from J, with 7 bases in between. The CDR3 has 12 residues. The CDR3 sequence is CASRLRTDTQYF. In DNA form, the CDR3 reads TGTGCCAGCAGATTGCGGACAGATACGCAGTATTTT.

The sample holds a few counts of this clonotype. The chain employs TRBV2 and TRBJ2-5; TRBD1 agrees at 11 bases. The CDR3 runs 16 residues. The V segment lost 5 bases and the J segment 2 bases; nucleotides outside the gene matches: 7. The germline CDR1 and CDR2 sequences are SNHLY and FYNNEI. The CDR3 spells CASSLDRGLKQETQYF. The CDR3 nucleotides are TGTGCCAGCAGTTTGGACAGGGGGCTAAAACAAGAGACCCAGTACTTC.

There are many counts of this clonotype. J is TRBJ2-1 and V is TRBV6-1, with 11 positions matching TRBD2. The CDR3 covers 15 residues. With 6 bases clipped from V and 5 bases from J, the junction kept 6 bases outside the gene matches. Germline V gene data show CDR1 as MNHNS and CDR2 as SASEGT. Here the CDR3 reads CASRALAGVHNEQFF. CDR3 sequence (DNA): TGTGCCAGCAGAGCACTAGCGGGAGTCCACAATGAGCAGTTCTTC.

The chain employs TRBV29-1 and TRBJ2-4, with D possibly matching TRBD2 (8 bases). The CDR3 extends over 13 amino acids. V lost 4 bases to trimming and J lost 13 bases, with 20 bases between them. Germline CDR1 reads SQVTM; CDR2 reads ANQGSEA. CDR3 sequence reads: CSVGEGAGGEQYF. In nucleotides, the CDR3 is TGCAGCGTTGGTGAGGGGGCGGGGGGAGAGCAGTACTTC.

On this clonotype itself: A much more abundant neighbour one base away suggests this may be a read error. The rearrangement uses TRBV14 and TRBJ1-2; TRBD1 might be the D (5 bases). CDR1 SGHDN and CDR2 FVKESK come from the germline V gene. This CDR3 comprises 14 residues. DNA for the CDR3: TGTGCCTGCAGCAGGGAAAGGTATTCTTATGGCTACACCTTC. Its translation: CACSRERYSYGYTF.

The V and J genes are TRBV20-1 and TRBJ1-1, with TRBD1 identical over 9 bases. With 6 bases clipped from V and 1 base from J, the junction kept 6 bases outside the gene matches. CDR3 length equals 14 residues. Germline V gene data show CDR1 as DFQATT and CDR2 as SNEGSKA (reference sequence). The CDR3 DNA sequence: TGCAGTGCCCCAGACAGGGGGTCGAACACTGAAGCTTTCTTT. Protein: CSAPDRGSNTEAFF.

Details on this clonotype: This may be a read error: a much more frequent sequence differs by one nucleotide. This chain links TRBV29-1 with TRBJ2-6; TRBD1 agrees at 10 bases. CDR1 SQVTM and CDR2 ANQGSEA come from the germline V gene. The CDR3 extends over 14 amino acids. Germline trimming cut 8 bases from V and 2 bases from J; bases unmatched to any gene: 3. CDR3 protein: CSTGTGAGANVLTF. CDR3 bases: TGCAGCACTGGGACAGGGGCTGGGGCCAACGTCCTGACTTTC.

V usage is TRBV6-2 or TRBV6-3 and J usage is TRBJ2-5; 7 bases agree with TRBD1. Germline V gene sequence: CDR1 MNHEY, CDR2 SVGEGT. J gave up 0 bases and V 6 bases, and 22 bases lay outside the gene matches. This CDR3 spans 20 amino acids. CDR3 in amino acids: CASSTSTRTGVGPNQETQYF. Here the CDR3 DNA reads TGTGCCAGCAGCACATCCACCCGAACAGGGGTCGGACCAAACCAAGAGACCCAGTACTTC.

This chain uses TRBV20-1 with TRBJ2-2; D gene uncertain. The germline CDR1 and CDR2 sequences are DFQATT and SNEGSKA (reference sequence). The CDR3 length is 16 residues. V was cut by 0 bases and J by 0 bases, with 11 bases left in between. CDR3 in DNA: TGCAGTGCTAGAGATGGGCAAAACGCGAACACCGGGGAGCTGTTTTTT. Translating it yields CSARDGQNANTGELFF.

To note about this clonotype: At one of its ends the junction is not consistent with the germline gene, which may arise from a read error. J is TRBJ1-1 and V is TRBV7-9; D not resolved. CDR1 and CDR2 (germline): SEHNR, FQNEAQ (reference sequence). The CDR3 loop spans 14 amino acids. The CDR3: CASNPGAFDTEVFF. CDR3 nucleotide sequence: TGTGCCAGCAACCCGGGCGCCTTCGACACTGAAGTTTTCTTT. Filled out from reference TRBV7-9 and TRBJ1-1, the complete variable domain reads DTGVSQNPRHKITKRGQNVTFRCDPISEHNRLYWYRQTLGQGPEFLTYFQNEAQLEKSRLLSDRFSAERPKGSFSTLEIQRTEQGDSAMYLCASNPGAFDTEVFFGQGTRLTVV.

This clonotype was seen ten or more times. This chain joins TRBV7-2 and TRBJ2-7, with 8 nucleotides matching TRBD1. With V trimmed by 5 bases and J by 6 bases, 6 bases remained unmatched. The CDR3 spans 13 residues. Germline CDR1 and CDR2: SGHTA and FQGNSA. The CDR3 DNA sequence: TGTGCCAGCAGCCTAACAGGGGGTAGCGAGCAGTACTTC. Residues: CASSLTGGSEQYF.

This clonotype appeared a few times. The gene calls are TRBV27 and TRBJ2-7, with a tentative D call TRBD1 (6 bases). The germline gives CDR1 MNHEY, CDR2 SMNVEV (reference sequence). With 2 bases removed from V and 2 bases from J, the gap between germline ends came to 13 bases. The CDR3 has 15 amino acids. CDR3 sequence (DNA): TGTGCCAGCAGTTTAGGTGTTACAGGGACCTACGAGCAGTACTTC. This gives the protein CASSLGVTGTYEQYF.

This clonotype showed up just a few times. V and J are TRBV25-1 and TRBJ2-3; D is uncertain. CDR1 and CDR2 (germline): MGHDK, SYGVNS. Trimming left V 3 bases short and J 0 bases short, with 10 bases between. The CDR3 contains 15 residues. In DNA form, the CDR3 reads TGTGCCAGCAGTGACCCCCTCGGAAGCACAGATACGCAGTATTTT. Protein sequence: CASSDPLGSTDTQYF.

This clonotype was counted between two and nine times. The gene calls are TRBV3-1 and TRBJ2-2; 10 bases fit TRBD1. The germline V gene has CDR1 LGHDT and CDR2 YNNKEL (reference sequence). V lost 0 bases, J lost 7 bases, and 2 bases stayed unmatched. The CDR3 totals 15 residues. CDR3 bases: TGTGCCAGCAGCCAAGAGGGGACAGGGGACGGGGAGCTGTTTTTT. It codes for CASSQEGTGDGELFF.

V usage is TRBV20-1 and J usage is TRBJ2-1; 10 nucleotides agree with TRBD2. CDR3 length: 16 amino acids. Losses at the gene ends were 0 bases for V and 3 bases for J; bases not matched to a gene: 5. Germline CDR1 DFQATT, CDR2 SNEGSKA (reference sequence). The CDR3 protein is CSARDPRLAGYNEQFF. CDR3 nucleotides: TGCAGTGCTAGAGATCCCCGACTAGCGGGCTACAATGAGCAGTTCTTC.

This clonotype came up a few times. The chain uses TRBV20-1 and TRBJ2-5; tentative D call: TRBD2 (6 bases). Germline V gene lookup returns CDR1 DFQATT and CDR2 SNEGSKA (reference sequence). V lost 0 bases to trimming and J lost 2 bases, with 13 bases between them. The CDR3 has 15 residues. The CDR3 loop is CSARDRRVPQETQYF. CDR3 DNA sequence: TGCAGTGCTAGAGATCGGAGGGTTCCTCAAGAGACCCAGTACTTC.